These T cell receptor beta chains were read from a single sample in a study of graft-versus-host responses after intestinal transplantation. Data came from immunoSEQ multiplex PCR; TCRdb stores just in-frame clones and leaves some out. Here the sample spans 15,000 or so clones, 30% to 40% being singletons. The sample consisted of alloreactive CD4+ T cells from a mixed lymphocyte reaction culture, taken before intestinal transplant. The receptors here all came from a human patient who received an intestinal transplant. Each CDR3 is given with its conserved first and last residue. D genes are given only for firm matches. Clone size is given for some rows only: seen once, a few or many times, or a class if the clone is expanded.

j_gene,abundance,v_gene,d_gene,CDR3nt,CDR3aa
TRBJ2-1,NA,TRBV4-1,TRBD1,TGCGCCAGCAGCCGTGTTCTTATAGGGACAGGGCAGTTCTTC,CASSRVLIGTGQFF
TRBJ2-3,few,TRBV6-8,NA,TGTGCCAGCAGTTACTCGGCGGCCACAGATACGCAGTATTTT,CASSYSAATDTQYF
TRBJ2-3,few,TRBV6-5,TRBD1,TGTGCCAGCAGTTACGCCGGACAGGGGGCAGATACGCAGTATTTT,CASSYAGQGADTQYF
TRBJ2-1,NA,TRBV7-2,NA,TGTGCCAGCAGCTTAGCCGTGGGACTCTACGGATACAATGAGCAGTTCTTC,CASSLAVGLYGYNEQFF
TRBJ2-3,NA,TRBV19,NA,TGTGCCAGTAGCTCCCAGACAGATACGCAGTATTTT,CASSSQTDTQYF
TRBJ2-7,NA,TRBV11-2,NA,TGTGCCAGCAGCTTAGGCAGGGCTCGCGAGCAGTACTTC,CASSLGRAREQYF
TRBJ2-3,NA,TRBV29-1,TRBD2,TGCAGCGTTGCGGGACTAGTGGTTGGTACAGATACGCAGTATTTT,CSVAGLVVGTDTQYF
TRBJ2-7,few,TRBV6-1,NA,TGTGCCAGCAGGAGAAGAGCAGTCTCCTACGAGCAGTACTTC,CASRRRAVSYEQYF
TRBJ2-7,few,TRBV5-1,NA,TGCGCCAGCAGCCCAAGGGCAGGGACTGCCTACGAGCAGTACTTC,CASSPRAGTAYEQYF
TRBJ2-5,NA,TRBV29-1,NA,TGCAGCGTTGGGGGAAGTGGAGAGACCCAGTACTTC,CSVGGSGETQYF
TRBJ1-2,NA,TRBV12-2,NA,TGTGCAAGTCGCTTAGGGACGGGACAGGGGGATGGCTACACCTTC,CASRLGTGQGDGYTF
TRBJ1-2,few,TRBV6-5,TRBD1,TGTGCCATCGAATCCGGGACAGGATACGGCTACACCTTC,CAIESGTGYGYTF
TRBJ2-7,NA,TRBV27,TRBD2,TGTGCCAGCAGTTTGACCTTGGCGGGAGGGGTATACGAGCAGTACTTC,CASSLTLAGGVYEQYF
TRBJ2-6,few,TRBV28,NA,TGTGCCAGCAGAGAGACAGGAAAGGGGGCCAACGTCCTGACTTTC,CASRETGKGANVLTF
TRBJ2-1,NA,TRBV6-1,NA,TGTGCCAGCAGTGGGGCCCACCCTCTTGCGGGCCACTACAATGAGCAGTTCTTC,CASSGAHPLAGHYNEQFF
TRBJ2-5,NA,TRBV5-1,TRBD2,TGCGCCAGCAGCCTCCGGGGGGGCAGCCAAGAGACCCAGTACTTC,CASSLRGGSQETQYF
TRBJ1-6,NA,TRBV2,TRBD1,TGTGCCAGCAGTGACATCGTGACAGGGTATTCACCCCTCCACTTT,CASSDIVTGYSPLHF
TRBJ2-3,few,TRBV19,TRBD1,TGTGCCAGTAGAAAACAGGGGGCTGGGGATACGCAGTATTTT,CASRKQGAGDTQYF
TRBJ1-5,NA,TRBV27,TRBD1,TGTGCCAGCAGTTTAGGACAGGACCCCTACAGTCAGCCCCAGCATTTT,CASSLGQDPYSQPQHF
TRBJ2-6,NA,TRBV4-1,NA,TGCGCCAGCAGGTCCCCAGGAGCTGGGGCCAACGTCCTGACTTTC,CASRSPGAGANVLTF
TRBJ1-2,NA,TRBV5-1,TRBD1,TGCGCCAGCAGTAGATTAGGGACAGTTGATGGCTACACCTTC,CASSRLGTVDGYTF
TRBJ1-2,NA,TRBV10-3,NA,TGTGCCGGATCGGCGTGGGATAACTATGGCTACACCTTC,CAGSAWDNYGYTF
TRBJ1-2,medium-sized,TRBV29-1,NA,TGCAGCGTTGAGGGACAAAGTAACTATGGCTACACCTTC,CSVEGQSNYGYTF
TRBJ2-7,NA,TRBV11-3,NA,TGTGCCAGCAGCTTTCACTACGAGCAGTACTTC,CASSFHYEQYF
TRBJ1-5,NA,TRBV2,NA,TGTGCCAGCAGTGTCTCTCAGCCCCAGCATTTT,CASSVSQPQHF
TRBJ1-1,NA,TRBV7-2,NA,TGTGCCAGCAGCTTAGATAGGGAGACTGAAGCTTTCTTT,CASSLDRETEAFF
TRBJ2-1,few,TRBV6-6,NA,TGTGCCAGCGCCACCACGGGTAGCTCCTACAATGAGCAGTTCTTC,CASATTGSSYNEQFF
TRBJ2-2,NA,TRBV11-2,NA,TGTGCCAGCAGCTTACAAGCAGGGGACTCTTACACCGGGGAGCTGTTTTTT,CASSLQAGDSYTGELFF
TRBJ2-3,NA,TRBV7-3,NA,TGTGCCAGCAGTCCGGGCGACTACCCAGGAACAGATACGCAGTATTTT,CASSPGDYPGTDTQYF
TRBJ1-5,few,TRBV7-3,TRBD1,TGTGCCAGCAGCCTCCGGACAGGGTATCAGCCCCAGCATTTT,CASSLRTGYQPQHF
TRBJ2-1,few,TRBV18,TRBD2,TGTGCCAGCTCACGAATCGGGACTAGCGGTGAGCAGTTCTTC,CASSRIGTSGEQFF
TRBJ2-5,few,TRBV18,NA,TGTGCCAGCTCACCAGCATGGGATGCAATGACCCAGTACTTC,CASSPAWDAMTQYF
TRBJ1-4,medium-sized,TRBV6-1,NA,TGTGCCAGCAGTGAAGTGTCCAGGCCTGCAACTAATGAAAAACTGTTTTTT,CASSEVSRPATNEKLFF